The rows below give T cell receptor beta chains drawn from one sample of a study of blood T cell repertoires in COVID-19. TCRdb keeps only in-frame clones here, not all; method: immunoSEQ multiplex PCR. The table shows more than 150,000 clones, with roughly 84% occurring only once. Specimen: peripheral blood. The origin of the receptors is a man in his forties or fifties with active or convalescent COVID-19. Each CDR3 is given with its conserved first and last residue. A D gene is named only where the DNA matches it firmly. The size entry is marked missing in some rows and otherwise reads once, few, many or a size class.

J gene | clone size | D gene | V gene | CDR3 DNA | CDR3 protein
TRBJ2-7 | - | - | TRBV7-8 | TGTGCCAGCAGCTCCTTGGGGGGGACACAGGGCTACGAGCAGTACTTC | CASSSLGGTQGYEQYF
TRBJ1-5 | - | TRBD1 | TRBV4-1 | TGCGCCAGCAGCCAAAGCCCCGGGACAGTTAGCAATCAGCCCCAGCATTTT | CASSQSPGTVSNQPQHF
TRBJ2-5 | once | - | TRBV2 | TGTGCCAGCAGTGCTGACTTACAAGAGACCCAGTACTTC | CASSADLQETQYF
TRBJ2-3 | - | TRBD2 | TRBV29-1 | TGCAGCGCCCCGACTAGCGCCGATACGCAGTATTTT | CSAPTSADTQYF
TRBJ1-4 | - | TRBD1 | TRBV13 | TGTGCCAGCAGCGAGCGGACAGGGGGGCGAGAAAAACTGTTTTTT | CASSERTGGREKLFF
TRBJ1-6 | - | - | TRBV4-2 | TGTGCCAGTTCCCAGGACTCCAATTCACCCCTCCACTTT | CASSQDSNSPLHF
TRBJ2-7 | - | TRBD2 | TRBV28 | TGTGCCAGCAGGGAACTAGCGGGAGACTACGAGCAGTACTTC | CASRELAGDYEQYF
TRBJ2-5 | once | - | TRBV7-9 | TGTGCCAGCAGCGTTCAGGGTAGGGAGACCCAGTACTTC | CASSVQGRETQYF
TRBJ2-1 | - | - | TRBV11-3 | TGTGCCAGCAGCCCCCATCGGGGGGACAACATTTGGCAGTTCTTC | CASSPHRGDNIWQFF
TRBJ2-1 | - | - | TRBV9 | TGTGCCAGCAGCGCCACATTCAATGAGCAGTTCTTC | CASSATFNEQFF
TRBJ2-3 | - | - | TRBV14 | TGTGCCAGCAGCCCCATTACGGAGGATACGCAGTATTTT | CASSPITEDTQYF
TRBJ1-2 | - | - | TRBV7-2 | TGTGCCAGCAGCTTGGGTTGGCGGGGCTACACCTTC | CASSLGWRGYTF
TRBJ1-1 | once | - | TRBV10-3 | TGTGCCATCAGTGAGGTAGGAGGGAGGGTCACGGCTTTCTTT | CAISEVGGRVTAFF
TRBJ2-7 | - | - | TRBV3-1/TRBV3-2 | TGTGCCAGCAGCGAACTACCGAATATGTGCAGGGTTGGCCACGAGCAGTACTTC | CASSELPNMCRVGHEQYF
TRBJ1-3 | few | TRBD1 | TRBV29-1 | TGCAGCGTTGAGGTTACACAGGGGGCAAACACCATATATTTT | CSVEVTQGANTIYF
TRBJ2-7 | once | TRBD2 | TRBV11-3 | TGTGCCAGCAACCGGGGGACTAGCTACGAGCAGTACTTC | CASNRGTSYEQYF
TRBJ2-2 | - | TRBD2 | TRBV15 | TGTGCCACCAGCAGAGATCGGCGTTTCGGGGGGGCTGCCGGGGAGCTGTTTTTT | CATSRDRRFGGAAGELFF
TRBJ2-7 | - | - | TRBV18 | TGTGCCAGCTCACCACCTAGCCGGTCCTACGAGCAGTACTTC | CASSPPSRSYEQYF
TRBJ2-1 | - | - | TRBV21-1 | TGTGCCAGCAGCAAAAGGTTCGCTAGCGGGAGGAACGAGCAGTTCTTC | CASSKRFASGRNEQFF
TRBJ2-7 | - | - | TRBV29-1 | TGCAGCGTTGTTGGGTCAGGGGGGCACCGATACGAGCAGTACTTC | CSVVGSGGHRYEQYF